This TCR beta chain originates from a study of blood T cell repertoires in COVID-19. Study context: Acute and convalescent COVID-19 samples came from the United States, Italy and Spain.

Germline loops: CDR1 LNHDA, CDR2 SQIVND (reference sequence). The trim removed 5 bases at V and 4 bases at J, leaving 7 bases unmatched. The length of the CDR3 is 16 residues. Generated by immunoSEQ multiplex PCR, the TCRdb table keeps only in-frame clones and is missing some. Of about 60,000 clones in the sample, around 79% were seen once. This chain links TRBV19 with TRBJ2-7; 14 bases agree with TRBD2. The sequence was collected from a human donor in a cohort sampled during active COVID-19. The sequencing sample was made of peripheral blood. CDR3 region: CASSVSGTSGSYEQYF. The CDR3 DNA follows: TGTGCCAGTAGTGTCTCCGGGACTAGCGGGAGTTACGAGCAGTACTTC.